This TCR beta chain originates from a study of CD8+ T cells in alopecia areata. TCR sequencing used cDNA made by reverse transcription of extracted RNA. TCRdb keeps only in-frame clones here, not all; method: immunoSEQ multiplex PCR. The table lists about 150,000 clones, 55% of them singletons, with 4.5% to 5% in the top ten. Germline CDR1 and CDR2: SEHNR and FQNEAQ (reference sequence). The CDR3 runs to 16 residues. Trimming left V 5 bases short and J 0 bases short, with 13 bases between. This clone was found a few times. V is TRBV7-9 and J is TRBJ1-4, with a possible D match to TRBD1 (6 bases). The receptor was isolated from a human donor in good health. Sequencing was carried out using CD4+ T cells sorted from blood. The CDR3 coding sequence is TGTGCCAGCAGCCGGGGGCAGGCTGCAACTAATGAAAAACTGTTTTTT. It translates to CASSRGQAATNEKLFF.